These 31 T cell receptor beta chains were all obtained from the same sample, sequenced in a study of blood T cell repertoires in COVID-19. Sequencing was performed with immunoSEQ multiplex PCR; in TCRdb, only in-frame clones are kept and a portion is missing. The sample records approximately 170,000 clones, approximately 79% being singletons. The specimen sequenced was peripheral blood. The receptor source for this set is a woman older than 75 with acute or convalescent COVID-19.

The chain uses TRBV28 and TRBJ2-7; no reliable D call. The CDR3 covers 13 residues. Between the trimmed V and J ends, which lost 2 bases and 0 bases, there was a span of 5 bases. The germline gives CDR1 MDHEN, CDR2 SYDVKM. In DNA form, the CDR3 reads TGTGCCAGCAGTTTAGACAACTCCTACGAGCAGTACTTC. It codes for CASSLDNSYEQYF.

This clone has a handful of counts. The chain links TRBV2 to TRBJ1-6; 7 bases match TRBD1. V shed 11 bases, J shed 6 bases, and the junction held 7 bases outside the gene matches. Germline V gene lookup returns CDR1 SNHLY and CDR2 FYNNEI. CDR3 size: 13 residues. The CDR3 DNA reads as TGTGCCGGAGGGGGCAGAACTAATTCACCCCTCCACTTT. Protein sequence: CAGGGRTNSPLHF.

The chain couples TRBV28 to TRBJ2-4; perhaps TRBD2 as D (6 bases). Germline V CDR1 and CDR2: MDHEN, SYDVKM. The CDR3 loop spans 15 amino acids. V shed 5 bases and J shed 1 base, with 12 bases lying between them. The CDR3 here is CASSLGGVAKNIQYF. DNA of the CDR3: TGTGCCAGCAGTCTCGGCGGGGTCGCCAAAAACATTCAGTACTTC.

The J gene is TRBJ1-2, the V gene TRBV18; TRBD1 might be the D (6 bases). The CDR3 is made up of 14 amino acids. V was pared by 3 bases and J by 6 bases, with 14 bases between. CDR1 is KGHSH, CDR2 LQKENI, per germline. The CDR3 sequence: CASSPDREFDGYTF. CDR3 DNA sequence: TGTGCCAGCTCACCGGACAGAGAATTCGATGGCTACACCTTC.

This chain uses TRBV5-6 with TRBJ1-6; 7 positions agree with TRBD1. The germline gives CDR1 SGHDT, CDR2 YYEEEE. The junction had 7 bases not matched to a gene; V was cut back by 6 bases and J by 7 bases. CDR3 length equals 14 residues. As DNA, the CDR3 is TGTGCCAGCAACACCGGGACAGAGAATTCACCCCTCCACTTT. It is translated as CASNTGTENSPLHF.

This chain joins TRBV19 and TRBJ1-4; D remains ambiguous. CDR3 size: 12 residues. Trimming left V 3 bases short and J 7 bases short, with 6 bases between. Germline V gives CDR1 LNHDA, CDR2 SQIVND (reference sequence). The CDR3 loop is CASSINSEKLFF. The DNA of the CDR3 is TGTGCCAGTAGTATTAACAGTGAAAAACTGTTTTTT.

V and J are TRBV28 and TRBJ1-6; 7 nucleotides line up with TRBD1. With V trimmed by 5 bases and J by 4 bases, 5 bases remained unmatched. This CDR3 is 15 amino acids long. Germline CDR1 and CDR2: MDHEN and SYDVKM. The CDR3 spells CASSLSGQYNSPLHF. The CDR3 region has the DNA TGTGCCAGCAGTCTCTCGGGACAGTATAATTCACCCCTCCACTTT.

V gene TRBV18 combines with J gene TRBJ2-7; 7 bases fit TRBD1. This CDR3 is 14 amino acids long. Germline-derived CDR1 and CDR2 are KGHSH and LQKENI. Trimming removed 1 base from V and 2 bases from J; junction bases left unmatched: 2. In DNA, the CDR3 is TGTGCCAGCTCACCACAGGGACAGACCTACGAGCAGTACTTC. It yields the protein CASSPQGQTYEQYF.

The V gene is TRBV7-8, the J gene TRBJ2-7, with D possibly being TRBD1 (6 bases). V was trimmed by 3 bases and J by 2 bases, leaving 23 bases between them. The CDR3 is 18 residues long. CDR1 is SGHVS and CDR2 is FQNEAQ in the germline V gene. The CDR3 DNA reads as TGTGCCAGCAGCTTGGAGGCTCGCTTTGGACGGACAGCCTACGAGCAGTACTTC. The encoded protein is CASSLEARFGRTAYEQYF.

CDR3 in DNA: TGCGCCAGCAGCTTAGGACTAGCGGCGGGCTACGAGCAGTACTTC. Translation gives CASSLGLAAGYEQYF. The chain couples TRBV5-1 to TRBJ2-7; 10 nucleotides agree with TRBD2. The germline V gene has CDR1 SGHRS and CDR2 YFSETQ. The V segment lost 2 bases and the J segment 3 bases; nucleotides outside the gene matches: 5. CDR3 length: 15 residues.

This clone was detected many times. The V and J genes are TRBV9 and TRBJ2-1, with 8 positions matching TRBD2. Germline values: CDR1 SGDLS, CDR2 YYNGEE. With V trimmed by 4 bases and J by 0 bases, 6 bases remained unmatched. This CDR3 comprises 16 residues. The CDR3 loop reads CASSSRSGSSYNEQFF. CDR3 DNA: TGTGCCAGCAGCTCAAGGAGCGGGAGCTCCTACAATGAGCAGTTCTTC.

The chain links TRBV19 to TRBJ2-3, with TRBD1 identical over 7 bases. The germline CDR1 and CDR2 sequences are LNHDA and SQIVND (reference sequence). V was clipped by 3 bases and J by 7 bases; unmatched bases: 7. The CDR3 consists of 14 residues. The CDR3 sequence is CASSIRTGTNTQYF. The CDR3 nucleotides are TGTGCCAGTAGTATCAGGACAGGTACGAATACGCAGTATTTT.

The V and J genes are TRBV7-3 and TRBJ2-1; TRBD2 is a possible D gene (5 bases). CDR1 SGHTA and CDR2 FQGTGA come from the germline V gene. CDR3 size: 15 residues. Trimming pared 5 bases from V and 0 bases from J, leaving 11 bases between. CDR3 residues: CASSSGRSSYNEQFF. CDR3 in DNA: TGTGCCAGCAGCAGCGGACGAAGCTCCTACAATGAGCAGTTCTTC.

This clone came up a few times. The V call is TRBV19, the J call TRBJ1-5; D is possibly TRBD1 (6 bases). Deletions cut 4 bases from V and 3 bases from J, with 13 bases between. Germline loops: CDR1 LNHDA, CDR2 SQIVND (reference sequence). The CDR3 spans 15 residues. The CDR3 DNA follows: TGTGCCAGTAGTACTTTAAGGGACAACAATCAGCCCCAGCATTTT. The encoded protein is CASSTLRDNNQPQHF.

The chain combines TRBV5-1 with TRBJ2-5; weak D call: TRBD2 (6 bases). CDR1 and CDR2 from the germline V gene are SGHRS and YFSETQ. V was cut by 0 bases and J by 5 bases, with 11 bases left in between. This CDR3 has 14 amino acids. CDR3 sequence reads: CASSLERAGETQYF. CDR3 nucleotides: TGCGCCAGCAGCTTGGAGAGGGCGGGGGAGACCCAGTACTTC. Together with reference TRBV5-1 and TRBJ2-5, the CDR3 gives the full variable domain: KAGVTQTPRYLIKTRGQQVTLSCSPISGHRSVSWYQQTPGQGLQFLFEYFSETQRNKGNFPGRFSGRQFSNSRSEMNVSTLELGDSALYLCASSLERAGETQYFGPGTRLLVL.

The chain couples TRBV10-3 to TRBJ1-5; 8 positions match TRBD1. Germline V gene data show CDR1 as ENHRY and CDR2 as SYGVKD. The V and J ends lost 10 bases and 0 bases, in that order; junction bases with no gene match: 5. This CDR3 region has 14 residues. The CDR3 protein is CATQTGDSNQPQHF. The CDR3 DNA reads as TGTGCCACCCAGACAGGGGATAGCAATCAGCCCCAGCATTTT.

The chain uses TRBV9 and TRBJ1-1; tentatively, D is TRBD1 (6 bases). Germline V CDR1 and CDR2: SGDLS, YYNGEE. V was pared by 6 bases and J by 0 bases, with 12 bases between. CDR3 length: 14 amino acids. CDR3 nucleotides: TGTGCCAGCACGGTAGCAGGGGTGAACACTGAAGCTTTCTTT. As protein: CASTVAGVNTEAFF.

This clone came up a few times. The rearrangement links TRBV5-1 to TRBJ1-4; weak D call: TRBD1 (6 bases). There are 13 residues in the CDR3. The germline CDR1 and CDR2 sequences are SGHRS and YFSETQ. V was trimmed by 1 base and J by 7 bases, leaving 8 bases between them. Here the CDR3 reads CASSLTGTEKLFF. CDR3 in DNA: TGCGCCAGCAGCTTGACAGGGACTGAAAAACTGTTTTTT.

The CDR3 reads CASSMGQGFYGYTF. In DNA form, the CDR3 reads TGTGCCAGCAGTATGGGACAGGGATTCTATGGCTACACCTTC. The V and J genes are TRBV27 and TRBJ1-2; TRBD1 matches at 9 bases. CDR3 length: 14 amino acids. Germline CDR1 reads MNHEY; CDR2 reads SMNVEV (reference sequence). With V trimmed by 5 bases and J by 4 bases, 5 bases remained unmatched.

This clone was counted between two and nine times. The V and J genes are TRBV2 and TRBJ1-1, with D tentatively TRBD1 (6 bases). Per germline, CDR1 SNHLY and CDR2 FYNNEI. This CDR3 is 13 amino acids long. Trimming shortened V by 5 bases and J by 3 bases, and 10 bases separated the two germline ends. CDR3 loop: CASSPHRDTEAFF. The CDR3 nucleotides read TGTGCCAGCAGTCCCCACAGGGACACTGAAGCTTTCTTT.

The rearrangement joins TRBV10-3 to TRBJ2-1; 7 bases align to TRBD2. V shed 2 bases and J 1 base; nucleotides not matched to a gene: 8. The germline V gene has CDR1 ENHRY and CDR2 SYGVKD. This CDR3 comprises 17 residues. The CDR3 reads CAISEIHPSGSYNEQFF. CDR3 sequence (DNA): TGTGCCATCAGTGAGATCCACCCTAGCGGATCCTACAATGAGCAGTTCTTC.

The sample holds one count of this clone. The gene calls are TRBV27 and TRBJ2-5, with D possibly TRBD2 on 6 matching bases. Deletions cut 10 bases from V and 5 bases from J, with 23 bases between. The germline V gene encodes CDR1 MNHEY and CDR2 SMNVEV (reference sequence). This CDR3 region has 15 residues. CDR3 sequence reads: CATPRGTVQPETQYF. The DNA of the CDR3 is TGTGCCACCCCCCGGGGGACCGTGCAGCCCGAGACCCAGTACTTC.

CDR3 residues: CASTETSGSSYEQYF. In nucleotides, the CDR3 is TGTGCCAGCACCGAGACTAGCGGGAGCTCCTACGAGCAGTACTTC. The chain combines TRBV28 with TRBJ2-7; 12 positions match TRBD2. Germline V gives CDR1 MDHEN, CDR2 SYDVKM. This CDR3 has 15 residues. Unmatched junction bases numbered 4, after V lost 7 bases and J lost 0 bases.

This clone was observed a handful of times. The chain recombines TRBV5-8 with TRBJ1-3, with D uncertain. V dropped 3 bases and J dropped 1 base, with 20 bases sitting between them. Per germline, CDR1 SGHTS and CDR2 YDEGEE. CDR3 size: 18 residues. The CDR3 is CASSSRPIGPGSGNTIYF. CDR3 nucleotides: TGTGCCAGCAGCTCCCGACCAATAGGGCCGGGATCTGGAAACACCATATATTTT.

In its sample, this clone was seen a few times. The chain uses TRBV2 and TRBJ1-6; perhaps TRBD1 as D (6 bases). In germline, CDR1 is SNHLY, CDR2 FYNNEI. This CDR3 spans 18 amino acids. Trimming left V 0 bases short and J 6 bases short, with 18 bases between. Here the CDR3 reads CASSEALLVQGTNSPLHF. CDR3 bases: TGTGCCAGCAGTGAAGCGCTTCTGGTACAGGGTACTAATTCACCCCTCCACTTT.

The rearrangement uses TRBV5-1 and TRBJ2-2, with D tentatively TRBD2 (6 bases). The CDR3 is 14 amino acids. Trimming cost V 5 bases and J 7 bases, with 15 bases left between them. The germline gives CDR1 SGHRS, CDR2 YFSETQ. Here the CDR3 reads CASRTGSVYGELFF. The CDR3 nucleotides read TGCGCCAGCAGGACCGGGAGTGTTTACGGGGAGCTGTTTTTT.

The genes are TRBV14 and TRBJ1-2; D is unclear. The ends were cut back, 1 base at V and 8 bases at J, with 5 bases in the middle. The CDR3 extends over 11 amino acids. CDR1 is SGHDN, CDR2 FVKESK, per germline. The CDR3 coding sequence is TGTGCCAGCAGCCAAGTCGGGGGCTACACCTTC. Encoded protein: CASSQVGGYTF.

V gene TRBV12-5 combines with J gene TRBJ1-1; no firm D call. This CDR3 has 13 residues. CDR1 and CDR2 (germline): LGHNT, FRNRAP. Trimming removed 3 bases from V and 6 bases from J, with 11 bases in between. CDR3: CASGFSGWSEAFF. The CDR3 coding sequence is TGTGCTAGTGGTTTTTCCGGGTGGTCTGAAGCTTTCTTT.

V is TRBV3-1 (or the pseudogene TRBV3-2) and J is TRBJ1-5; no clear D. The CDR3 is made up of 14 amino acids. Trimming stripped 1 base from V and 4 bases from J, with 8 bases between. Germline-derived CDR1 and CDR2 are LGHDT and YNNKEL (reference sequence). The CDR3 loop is CASSQGSENQPQHF. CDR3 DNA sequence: TGTGCCAGCAGCCAAGGGAGTGAAAATCAGCCCCAGCATTTT.

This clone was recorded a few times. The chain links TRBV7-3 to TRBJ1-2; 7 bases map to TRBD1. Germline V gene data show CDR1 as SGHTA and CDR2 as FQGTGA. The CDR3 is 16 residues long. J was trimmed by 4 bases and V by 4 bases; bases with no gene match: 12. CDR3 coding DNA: TGTGCCAGCAGCTCCCCCCTACAGGGGAGCGTCTATGGCTACACCTTC. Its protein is CASSSPLQGSVYGYTF.

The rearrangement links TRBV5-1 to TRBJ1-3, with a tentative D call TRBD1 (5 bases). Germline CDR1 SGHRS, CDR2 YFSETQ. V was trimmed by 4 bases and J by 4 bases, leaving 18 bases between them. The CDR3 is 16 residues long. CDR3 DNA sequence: TGCGCCAGCAGCCCCAACAGGATTGGACGGGGAAACACCATATATTTT. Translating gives CASSPNRIGRGNTIYF.